The 21 T cell receptor beta chains reported below all come from one sample, sequenced in a study of cytomegalovirus exposure and HLA in healthy donors. PCR employed 60 Vbeta and 13 Jbeta primers. Profiled with immunoSEQ multiplex PCR; TCRdb holds only in-frame clones, not every one. Of approximately 170,000 clones listed, 81% are singletons. Sequenced: PBMCs. The source is a man aged 45-65 years in good health and CMV-seropositive.

The chain has TRBV19 and TRBJ1-1, with a possible D match to TRBD1 (5 bases). There are 12 residues in the CDR3. Per germline, CDR1 LNHDA and CDR2 SQIVND (reference sequence). Deletions cut 4 bases from V and 4 bases from J, with 7 bases between. In DNA, the CDR3 is TGTGCCAGTAGTAGGAGGGGCACTGAAGCTTTCTTT. Encoded protein: CASSRRGTEAFF.

The DNA for the CDR3 is TGTGCCATCAGTGAGTCCCGAAGTGGTTCCACGTCACCGGGGGACTACGAGCAGTACTTC. It translates to CAISESRSGSTSPGDYEQYF. The chain has TRBV10-3 and TRBJ2-7, with D tentatively TRBD2 (6 bases). Germline CDR1 and CDR2: ENHRY and SYGVKD. Trimming took 0 bases from V and 3 from J, leaving 27 bases between them. The CDR3 covers 20 residues.

This clone is a singleton in its sample. The chain joins TRBV2 to TRBJ2-3, with a weak D call TRBD1 (5 bases). Trimming cost V 6 bases and J 3 bases, with 10 bases left between them. The CDR3 covers 13 residues. Per the germline V gene, CDR1 is SNHLY and CDR2 is FYNNEI. DNA of the CDR3: TGTGCCAGCAGCCAAGCAGGGACAGATACGCAGTATTTT. As protein: CASSQAGTDTQYF.

V is TRBV7-2 and J is TRBJ1-5; D gene unclear. The V and J ends lost 2 bases and 0 bases respectively, with 20 bases between them. In germline, CDR1 is SGHTA, CDR2 FQGNSA. The CDR3 has 19 residues. Here the CDR3 reads CASSLRPVSRFYSNQPQHF. CDR3 bases: TGTGCCAGCAGCTTACGCCCCGTGAGCAGGTTCTATAGCAATCAGCCCCAGCATTTT.

The V call is TRBV4-2, the J call TRBJ2-7; TRBD2 matches at 13 bases. CDR1 is LGHNA and CDR2 is YNFKEQ in the germline V gene. V was clipped by 0 bases and J by 6 bases; unmatched bases: 5. The CDR3 has 16 amino acids. The CDR3 is CASSQDRTSGSSEQYF. The CDR3 bases are TGTGCCAGCAGCCAAGATAGGACTAGCGGGAGCTCCGAGCAGTACTTC.

This clone appeared a few times. The chain is built from TRBV7-3 and TRBJ2-1; TRBD2 agrees at 10 bases. The CDR3 extends over 15 amino acids. V lost 4 bases and J lost 1; bases outside the gene matches: 1. In germline, CDR1 is SGHTA, CDR2 FQGTGA. The CDR3 protein is CASSSAGGSYNEQFF. CDR3 nucleotide sequence: TGTGCCAGCAGCTCAGCGGGAGGGTCCTACAATGAGCAGTTCTTC.

In nucleotides, the CDR3 is TGTGCCAGCAGCTTAGACCCCACAGGGTCAGATACGCAGTATTTT. Encoded protein: CASSLDPTGSDTQYF. The chain links TRBV7-3 to TRBJ2-3, with TRBD1 as a possible D gene (6 bases). Per the germline V gene, CDR1 is SGHTA and CDR2 is FQGTGA. Trimming left V 2 bases short and J 4 bases short, with 13 bases between. This CDR3 comprises 15 residues.

The V call is TRBV5-4, the J call TRBJ2-3, with 11 nucleotides matching TRBD2. Looked up from germline, CDR1 is SGHNT and CDR2 is YYREEE (reference sequence). V lost 3 bases to trimming and J lost 1 base; unmatched junction nucleotides: 10. The CDR3 length is 18 residues. The CDR3 here is CASSSRIAGGRGTDTQYF. The CDR3 DNA reads TGTGCCAGCAGCTCCCGGATAGCGGGGGGGCGAGGCACAGATACGCAGTATTTT.

V gene TRBV2 combines with J gene TRBJ2-1, with TRBD2 matching over 14 bases. J gave up 5 bases and V 3 bases, and 6 bases lay outside the gene matches. The CDR3 loop spans 17 amino acids. Germline CDR1 is SNHLY and CDR2 is FYNNEI. The CDR3 spells CASSETSGGGNHNEQFF. The CDR3 coding sequence is TGTGCCAGCAGTGAGACTAGCGGGGGGGGGAACCACAATGAGCAGTTCTTC. The full variable domain, with the rest looked up from reference TRBV2 and TRBJ2-1, is EPEVTQTPSHQVTQMGQEVILRCVPISNHLYFYWYRQILGQKVEFLVSFYNNEISEKSEIFDDQFSVERPDGSNFTLKIRSTKLEDSAMYFCASSETSGGGNHNEQFFGPGTRLTVL.

The V and J genes are TRBV7-2 and TRBJ2-3; D uncertain. The CDR3 length is 15 residues. Looked up from germline, CDR1 is SGHTA and CDR2 is FQGNSA. The ends were cut back, 4 bases at V and 0 bases at J, with 11 bases in the middle. The CDR3, as DNA: TGTGCCAGCAGCTGGCAGCTGACTAGCACAGATACGCAGTATTTT. The encoded protein is CASSWQLTSTDTQYF.

This sequence joins TRBV5-1 and TRBJ2-1; 7 nucleotides align to TRBD1. CDR3 length: 16 amino acids. The germline CDR1 and CDR2 sequences are SGHRS and YFSETQ. V lost 2 bases to trimming and J lost 7 bases; unmatched junction nucleotides: 12. In nucleotides, the CDR3 is TGCGCCAGCAGCTTCCAAGAAACGACAGGGACGAATGAGCAGTTCTTC. Its translation: CASSFQETTGTNEQFF.

The table lists this clone with a few counts. The chain has TRBV6-5 and TRBJ1-2; D is possibly TRBD1 (6 bases). This CDR3 has 13 residues. CDR1 is MNHEY, CDR2 SVGAGI, per germline. Trimming took off 6 bases at V and 9 bases at J, with 17 bases between the two ends. CDR3 nucleotide sequence: TGTGCCAGCAGCCAGCGACAGGTGTACCGCTACACCTTC. Encoded protein: CASSQRQVYRYTF.

This clone has only one observation. The V call is TRBV5-1, the J call TRBJ2-5; 8 bases agree with TRBD2. With 5 bases clipped from V and 3 bases from J, the junction kept 6 bases outside the gene matches. CDR1 and CDR2 from the germline V gene are SGHRS and YFSETQ. The CDR3 runs to 14 residues. The chain's CDR3 is CASRRGGREETQYF. The CDR3 DNA reads as TGCGCCAGCAGACGGGGGGGCAGGGAAGAGACCCAGTACTTC.

The V gene is TRBV5-6, the J gene TRBJ2-7; D is unclear. Germline V gene lookup returns CDR1 SGHDT and CDR2 YYEEEE. This CDR3 contains 13 residues. Trimming stripped 0 bases from V and 3 bases from J, with 7 bases between. The DNA of the CDR3 is TGTGCCAGCAGCTTGGCCACCGGCTACGAGCAGTACTTC. Residues: CASSLATGYEQYF. Full variable domain (remainder filled in from reference TRBV5-6 and TRBJ2-7): DAGVTQSPTHLIKTRGQQVTLRCSPKSGHDTVSWYQQALGQGPQFIFQYYEEEERQRGNFPDRFSGHQFPNYSSELNVNALLLGDSALYLCASSLATGYEQYFGPGTRLTVT.

The chain recombines TRBV19 with TRBJ2-7; TRBD2 matches at 7 bases. V dropped 3 bases and J dropped 2; count of bases not matched to a gene: 7. Germline assignment: CDR1 LNHDA and CDR2 SQIVND (reference sequence). The CDR3 covers 15 residues. The CDR3 loop is CASSIRGDPTYEQYF. In DNA form, the CDR3 reads TGTGCCAGTAGTATTCGGGGGGACCCCACCTACGAGCAGTACTTC.

The chain joins TRBV6-1 to TRBJ2-1, with 13 positions matching TRBD2. With V trimmed by 4 bases and J by 0 bases, 9 bases remained unmatched. The CDR3 runs 19 residues. Germline CDR1 reads MNHNS; CDR2 reads SASEGT. CDR3 nucleotides: TGTGCCAGCAGTGCCTCGGGACTAGCGGGGTTAAGCTCCTACAATGAGCAGTTCTTC. Translated, it gives CASSASGLAGLSSYNEQFF.

The chain carries TRBV10-2 and TRBJ2-1; 12 positions agree with TRBD1. The V gene's germline CDR1 is WSHSY and CDR2 SAAADI. V lost 8 bases to trimming and J lost 7 bases; unmatched junction nucleotides: 6. The CDR3 loop spans 14 amino acids. Written as DNA, the CDR3 is TGCGCCAGCGGGGGACAGGGGGCAGCGAATGAGCAGTTCTTC. This encodes CASGGQGAANEQFF.

This clone was observed a handful of times. The genes are TRBV18 and TRBJ2-2; D is ambiguous. The CDR3 loop spans 16 amino acids. The germline V gene has CDR1 KGHSH and CDR2 LQKENI. V was shortened by 4 bases and J by 7 bases, with 19 bases between the two germline ends. Written as DNA, the CDR3 is TGTGCCAGCTCACTCACAACGGGTGCCAGAGTCGGGGAGCTGTTTTTT. It translates to CASSLTTGARVGELFF.

The rearrangement uses TRBV5-1 and TRBJ1-2; 11 bases align to TRBD1. V lost 3 bases to trimming and J lost 1 base; unmatched junction nucleotides: 5. In germline, CDR1 is SGHRS, CDR2 YFSETQ. The CDR3 contains 16 residues. Written as DNA, the CDR3 is TGCGCCAGCAGCTCCGGGACAGGGGGGATTAACTATGGCTACACCTTC. As protein: CASSSGTGGINYGYTF.

This clone was counted between two and nine times. The junction does not match germline at one end; this may be a read error. The gene calls are TRBV2 and TRBJ1-5; 9 bases line up with TRBD1. Looked up from germline, CDR1 is SNHLY and CDR2 is FYNNEI. This CDR3 is built from 13 residues. CDR3 sequence reads: CACRTGANQPQHF. The DNA of the CDR3 is TGTGCCTGCAGGACAGGGGCTAATCAGCCCCAGCATTTT.

This chain uses TRBV4-1 with TRBJ1-1, with a possible D match to TRBD1 (5 bases). Germline V gene data show CDR1 as MGHRA and CDR2 as YSYEKL. V was cut by 0 bases and J by 0 bases, with 14 bases left in between. The CDR3 is 17 amino acids. Here the CDR3 DNA reads TGCGCCAGCAGCCAAGATAAGGGGTCTTGGATGAACACTGAAGCTTTCTTT. Translated: CASSQDKGSWMNTEAFF.